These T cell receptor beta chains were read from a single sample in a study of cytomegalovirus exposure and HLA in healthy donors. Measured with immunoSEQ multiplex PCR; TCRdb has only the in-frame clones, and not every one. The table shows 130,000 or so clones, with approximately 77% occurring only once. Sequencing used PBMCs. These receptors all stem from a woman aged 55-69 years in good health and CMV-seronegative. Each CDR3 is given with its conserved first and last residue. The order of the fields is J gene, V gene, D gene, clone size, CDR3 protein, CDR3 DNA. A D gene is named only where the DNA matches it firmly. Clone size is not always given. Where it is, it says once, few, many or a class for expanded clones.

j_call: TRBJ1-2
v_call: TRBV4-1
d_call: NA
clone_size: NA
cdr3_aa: CASSQGHREPNYGYTF
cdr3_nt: TGCGCCAGCAGCCAAGGCCACAGGGAACCTAACTATGGCTACACCTTC

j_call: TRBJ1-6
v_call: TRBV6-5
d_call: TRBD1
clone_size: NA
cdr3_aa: CASTRDSLYSSPLHF
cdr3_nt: TGTGCCAGCACTCGGGACAGTCTATATAGTTCACCCCTCCACTTT

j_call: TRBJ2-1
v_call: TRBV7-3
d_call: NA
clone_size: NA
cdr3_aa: CASSSTGLGHNEQFF
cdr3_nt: TGTGCCAGCAGCTCCACAGGGTTAGGGCACAATGAGCAGTTCTTC

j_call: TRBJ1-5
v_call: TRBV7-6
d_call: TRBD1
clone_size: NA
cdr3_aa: CASAGGGNQPQHF
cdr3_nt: TGTGCCAGCGCAGGGGGTGGGAATCAGCCCCAGCATTTT

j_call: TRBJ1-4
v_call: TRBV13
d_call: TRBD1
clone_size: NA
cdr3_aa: CASSSAGGGEKLFF
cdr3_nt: TGTGCCAGCAGCTCAGCAGGGGGAGGCGAAAAACTGTTTTTT

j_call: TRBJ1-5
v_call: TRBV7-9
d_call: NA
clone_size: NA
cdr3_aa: CASSLAGRAQPQHF
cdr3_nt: TGTGCCAGCAGCTTAGCGGGCAGGGCTCAGCCCCAGCATTTT

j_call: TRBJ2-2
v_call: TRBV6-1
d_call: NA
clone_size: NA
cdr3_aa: CASRTQGHTGELFF
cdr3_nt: TGTGCCAGCAGAACTCAGGGTCACACCGGGGAGCTGTTTTTT

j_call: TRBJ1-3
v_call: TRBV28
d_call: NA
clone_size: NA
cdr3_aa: CASSQDSFISGNTIYF
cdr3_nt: TGTGCCAGCAGCCAGGACAGTTTTATTTCCGGAAACACCATATATTTT

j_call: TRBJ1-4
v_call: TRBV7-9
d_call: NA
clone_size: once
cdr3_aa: CSSSLGLWEAEKLFF
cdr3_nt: TGTTCCAGCAGCTTAGGTTTGTGGGAGGCGGAAAAACTGTTTTTT

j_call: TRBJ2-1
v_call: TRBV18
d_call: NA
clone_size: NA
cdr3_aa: CASSPNQREQFF
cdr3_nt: TGTGCCAGCTCACCGAATCAGCGTGAGCAGTTCTTC

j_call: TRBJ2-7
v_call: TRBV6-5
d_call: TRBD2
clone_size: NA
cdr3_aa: CASSYRSGGYEQYF
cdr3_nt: TGTGCCAGCAGTTACCGGAGCGGGGGTTACGAGCAGTACTTC